This TCR beta chain comes out of a study of T cell responses to AZD1222 COVID-19 vaccine. Clones were read by immunoSEQ multiplex PCR, and TCRdb kept only the in-frame ones, dropping some. The table lists 110,000 to 150,000 clones, roughly 89% of them singletons. Germline CDR1 KGHSH, CDR2 LQKENI. The V and J ends lost 0 bases and 7 bases respectively, with 12 bases between them. This CDR3 comprises 14 residues. The clonotype originates from an adult in good health. The gene calls are TRBV18 and TRBJ2-5; D possibly uses TRBD1 or TRBD2 (5 bases each). Sequenced here: peripheral blood, sampled on day 0 of AZD1222 vaccination. The CDR3 protein is CASSPPGTARTQYF. The CDR3 nucleotides are TGTGCCAGCTCACCACCCGGGACGGCCCGGACCCAGTACTTC.